A single sample gave rise to the 6 T cell receptor beta chains below, sequenced in a study of CXCR3-negative and CXCR3-positive naive CD8 T cells. In preparing the TRB cDNA libraries, 5' RACE with UMI labels was used. TCRdb re-called the 5' RACE reads; one entry per CDR3 protein, DNA not given. The sample totals around 140,000 distinct CDR3 sequences. Sequencing input: naive CXCR3- CD8+ T cells from blood. Subset described: CD45RO-CCR7+CD27+CD95- naive CD8+ T cells lacking CXCR3 (TNR3-). The receptors come from a human donor in good health. Some clones in this sample may be carry-over from other donors' samples.

The chain has TRBV28 and TRBJ2-7. Germline assignment: CDR1 MDHEN and CDR2 SYDVKM. This CDR3 region has 14 residues. CDR3 sequence reads: CASSPTATGYEQYF.

The chain links TRBV4-3 to TRBJ2-2. From germline, CDR1 is LGHNA and CDR2 YSLEER. The CDR3 sequence is 14 residues long. CDR3 protein: CASSQDPGTGELFF.

The rearrangement uses TRBV6-4 and TRBJ2-6. Germline lookup yields CDR1 MRHNA and CDR2 SNTAGT. This CDR3 contains 15 residues. This CDR3 reads CASSEYSSGANVLTF.

The chain is built from TRBV5-8 and TRBJ2-2; TCRdb's assignment of TRBD2 cannot be checked, as there is no DNA. The CDR3 totals 16 residues. CDR1 and CDR2 from the germline V gene are SGHTS and YDEGEE. CDR3: CASSLGRGGGTGELFF.

The genes are TRBV28 and TRBJ2-5; TCRdb's D call, TRBD1, is unchecked because there is no DNA. The germline CDR1 and CDR2 sequences are MDHEN and SYDVKM. The CDR3 covers 14 residues. The CDR3 loop reads CASSLARGGETQYF.

This sequence joins TRBV7-9 and TRBJ2-1. This CDR3 is built from 12 residues. Germline V lookup: CDR1 SEHNR, CDR2 FQNEAQ (reference sequence). The CDR3 sequence: CASSLSQNEQFF.